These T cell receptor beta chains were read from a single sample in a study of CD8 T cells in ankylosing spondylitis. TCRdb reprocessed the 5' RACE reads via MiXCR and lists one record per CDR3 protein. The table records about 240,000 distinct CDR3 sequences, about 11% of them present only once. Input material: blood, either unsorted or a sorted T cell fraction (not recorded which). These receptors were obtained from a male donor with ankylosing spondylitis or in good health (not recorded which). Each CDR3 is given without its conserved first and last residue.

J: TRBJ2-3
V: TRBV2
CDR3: ASRPRASDTQY

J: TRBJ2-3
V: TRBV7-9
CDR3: ASSLFGGRTDAQY

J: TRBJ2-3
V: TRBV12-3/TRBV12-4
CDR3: ASSPPQQGGDTQY

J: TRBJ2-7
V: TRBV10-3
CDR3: AIAGGPGEQY

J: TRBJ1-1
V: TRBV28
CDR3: ASSLADTSTEAF

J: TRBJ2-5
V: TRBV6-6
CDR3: ASSYGGQETQY

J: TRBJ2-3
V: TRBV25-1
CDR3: ASSDGGREPTDTQY

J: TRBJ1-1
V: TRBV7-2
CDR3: ASSQGQGITEAF

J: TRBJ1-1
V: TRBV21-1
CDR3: ASSKVLAEKWLPEAF

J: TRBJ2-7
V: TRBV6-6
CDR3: ASSYPGMEQY

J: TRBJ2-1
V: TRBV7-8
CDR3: ASSLAVGQINEQF

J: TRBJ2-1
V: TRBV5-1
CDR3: ASSTTGLVNEQF

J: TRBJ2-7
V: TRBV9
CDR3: ASSGNYEQY

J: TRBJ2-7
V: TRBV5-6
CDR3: ASSLLSYEQY

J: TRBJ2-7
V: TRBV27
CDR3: ASSLTWLAGGEQY

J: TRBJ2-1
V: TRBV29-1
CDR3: SVDGGPAWYNEQF

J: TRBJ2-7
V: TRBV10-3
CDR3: AISPNLGFLSSYEQY

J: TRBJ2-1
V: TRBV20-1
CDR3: SARDLSQRDYNEQF

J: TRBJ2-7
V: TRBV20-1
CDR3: SASKGLAGYEQY

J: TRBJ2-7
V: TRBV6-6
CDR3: AAWDRGYEQY

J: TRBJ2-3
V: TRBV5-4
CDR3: ASSRGLYGEDTQY

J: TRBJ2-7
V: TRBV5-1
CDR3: ASSLGWGRDEQY

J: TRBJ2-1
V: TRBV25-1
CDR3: ASSENADRGTNEQF

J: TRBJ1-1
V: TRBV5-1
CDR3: ASSLDQANTEAF

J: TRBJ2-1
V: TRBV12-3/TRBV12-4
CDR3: ASSRTDGYNEQF

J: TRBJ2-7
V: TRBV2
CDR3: ASRDSAYEQY

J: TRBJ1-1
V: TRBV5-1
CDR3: ASSLVVRGANTEAF

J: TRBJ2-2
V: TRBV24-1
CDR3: ASGQGTGELF

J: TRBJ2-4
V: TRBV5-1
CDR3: ASSRWTRQNIQY

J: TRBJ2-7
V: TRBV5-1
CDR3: ASSFRTGYEQY

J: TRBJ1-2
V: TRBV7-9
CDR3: ASSFANNYGYT

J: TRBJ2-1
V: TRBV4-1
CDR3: ASSSRAADYNEQF

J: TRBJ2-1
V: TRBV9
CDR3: ASSVDTPGGSGLANEQF

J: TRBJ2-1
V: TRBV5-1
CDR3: ASSTQARYNEQF

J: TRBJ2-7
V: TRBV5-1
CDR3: ASSLDGVLERYEQY

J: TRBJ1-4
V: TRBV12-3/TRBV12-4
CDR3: ASTSRGVIEKLF

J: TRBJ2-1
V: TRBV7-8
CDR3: ASSSETSRLINEQF

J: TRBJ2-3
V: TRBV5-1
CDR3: ASSLAERWTSGNGDTQY

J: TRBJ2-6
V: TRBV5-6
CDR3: ASSPWAGANVLT

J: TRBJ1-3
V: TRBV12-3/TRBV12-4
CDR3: ASSGDRAGNTIY

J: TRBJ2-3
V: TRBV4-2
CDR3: ASSQTTSGGTDTQY

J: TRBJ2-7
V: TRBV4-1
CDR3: ASSQDSQFPTYEQY

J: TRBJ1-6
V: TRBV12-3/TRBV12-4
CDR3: ASSLSTENSPLH

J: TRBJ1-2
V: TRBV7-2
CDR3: ASSLEQGIGYT

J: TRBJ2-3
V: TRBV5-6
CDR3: ASSGGTGADTQY

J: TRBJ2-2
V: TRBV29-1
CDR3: SVALRENTGELF

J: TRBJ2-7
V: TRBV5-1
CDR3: ASSSGTLFSYEQY

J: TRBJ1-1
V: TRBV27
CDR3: ASSLYEKMNAEAF

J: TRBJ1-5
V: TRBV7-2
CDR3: ASSLVVGSNQPQH

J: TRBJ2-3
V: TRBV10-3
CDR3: AISEIGTTTDTQY

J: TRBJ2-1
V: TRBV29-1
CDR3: SVAPSRNYNEQF

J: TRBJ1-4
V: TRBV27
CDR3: ASSQTGVKLF

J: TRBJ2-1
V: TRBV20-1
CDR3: SARSAGVNEQF

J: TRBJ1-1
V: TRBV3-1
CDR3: ASSQEAVPRWDTEAF

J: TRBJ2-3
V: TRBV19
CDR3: ASSIARGASDTQY

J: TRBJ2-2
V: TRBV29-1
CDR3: SVVESTGELF

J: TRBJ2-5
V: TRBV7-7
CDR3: VSSPQSGVGETQY

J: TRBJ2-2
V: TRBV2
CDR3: ASSVGQGIGLGTGELF

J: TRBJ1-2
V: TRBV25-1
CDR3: ASSDLGYGYT